This T cell receptor beta chain was observed in a study of blood T cell repertoires in COVID-19. Study details: Both acute and convalescent COVID-19 samples were obtained from the United States, Italy and Spain. The cDNA or gDNA used as material had been derived from T cells, B-cell-depleted T cells, or PBMCs.

Notes on this clone: The identical CDR3 is also encoded by other nucleotide sequences in the sample.

In the original analysis: Amplifying reference gene primers gave estimates of nucleated cell counts. This table comes from immunoSEQ multiplex PCR, and its TCRdb copy is limited to in-frame clones, with some not included. The V and J calls and clone size are taken from that table; D and trimming were inferred from the DNA. The profile covers roughly 56,000 clones, with around 89% appearing a single time and about 18% taken by the ten largest. Between the trimmed V and J ends, which lost 3 bases and 2 bases, there was a span of 9 bases. CDR3 size: 14 residues. Germline loops: CDR1 KGHSH, CDR2 LQKENI. The clonotype was recovered from a human donor in a cohort sampled during active COVID-19. The material sequenced was peripheral blood. V and J are TRBV18 and TRBJ2-3; weak D call: TRBD1 (5 bases). CDR3: CASSPRQITDTQYF. For the CDR3, the DNA is TGTGCCAGCTCACCTAGACAGATCACAGATACGCAGTATTTT.